This TCR beta chain was sequenced for a study of CD8+ T cells in alopecia areata. The authors extracted RNA and reverse transcribed it into cDNA as the sequencing template. Profiled with immunoSEQ multiplex PCR; TCRdb holds only in-frame clones, not every one. The sample lists about 180,000 clones, less than 80% occurring once. This CDR3 has 13 residues. Per the germline V gene, CDR1 is GTSNPN and CDR2 is SVGIG (reference sequence). Trimming took 1 base from V and 7 from J, leaving 11 bases between them. Patients with alopecia areata provided lesional scalp punch biopsies as well as peripheral blood. V is TRBV30 and J is TRBJ2-1; no firm D call. This TCR came from a human donor with alopecia areata. The material was CD8+ T cells sorted from blood, obtained at week 0. CDR3 DNA sequence: TGTGCCTGGAGTGCCCTAGATCAGAATGAGCAGTTCTTC. Its protein is CAWSALDQNEQFF. The variable domain in full, completed from reference TRBV30 and TRBJ2-1, reads SQTIHQWPATLVQPVGSPLSLECTVEGTSNPNLYWYRQAAGRGLQLLFYSVGIGQISSEVPQNLSASRPQDRQFILSSKKLLLSDSGFYLCAWSALDQNEQFFGPGTRLTVL.